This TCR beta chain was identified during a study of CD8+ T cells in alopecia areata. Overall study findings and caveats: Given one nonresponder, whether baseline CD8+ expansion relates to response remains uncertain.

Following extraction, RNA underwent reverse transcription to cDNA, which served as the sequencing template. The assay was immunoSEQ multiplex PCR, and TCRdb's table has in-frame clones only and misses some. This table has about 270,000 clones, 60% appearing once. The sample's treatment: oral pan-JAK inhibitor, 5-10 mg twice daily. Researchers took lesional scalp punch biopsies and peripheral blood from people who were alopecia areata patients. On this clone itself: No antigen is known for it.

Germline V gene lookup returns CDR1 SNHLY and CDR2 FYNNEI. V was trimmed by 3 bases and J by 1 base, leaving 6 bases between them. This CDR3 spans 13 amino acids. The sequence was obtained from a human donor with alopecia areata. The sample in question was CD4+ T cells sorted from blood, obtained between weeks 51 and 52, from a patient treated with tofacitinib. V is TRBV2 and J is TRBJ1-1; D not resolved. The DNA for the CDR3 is TGTGCCAGCAGTGATGAACCGAACACTGAAGCTTTCTTT. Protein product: CASSDEPNTEAFF.